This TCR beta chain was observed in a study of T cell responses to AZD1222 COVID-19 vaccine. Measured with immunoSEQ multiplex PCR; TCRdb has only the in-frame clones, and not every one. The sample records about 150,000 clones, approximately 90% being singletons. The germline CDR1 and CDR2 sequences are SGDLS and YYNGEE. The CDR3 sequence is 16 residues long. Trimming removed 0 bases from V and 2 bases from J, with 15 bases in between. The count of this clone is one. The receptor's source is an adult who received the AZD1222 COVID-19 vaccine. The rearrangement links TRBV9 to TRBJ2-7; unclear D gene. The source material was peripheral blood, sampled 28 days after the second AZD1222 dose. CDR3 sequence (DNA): TGTGCCAGCAGCGTAGGGGAATTTGGGTATCCCTACGAGCAGTACTTC. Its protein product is CASSVGEFGYPYEQYF.